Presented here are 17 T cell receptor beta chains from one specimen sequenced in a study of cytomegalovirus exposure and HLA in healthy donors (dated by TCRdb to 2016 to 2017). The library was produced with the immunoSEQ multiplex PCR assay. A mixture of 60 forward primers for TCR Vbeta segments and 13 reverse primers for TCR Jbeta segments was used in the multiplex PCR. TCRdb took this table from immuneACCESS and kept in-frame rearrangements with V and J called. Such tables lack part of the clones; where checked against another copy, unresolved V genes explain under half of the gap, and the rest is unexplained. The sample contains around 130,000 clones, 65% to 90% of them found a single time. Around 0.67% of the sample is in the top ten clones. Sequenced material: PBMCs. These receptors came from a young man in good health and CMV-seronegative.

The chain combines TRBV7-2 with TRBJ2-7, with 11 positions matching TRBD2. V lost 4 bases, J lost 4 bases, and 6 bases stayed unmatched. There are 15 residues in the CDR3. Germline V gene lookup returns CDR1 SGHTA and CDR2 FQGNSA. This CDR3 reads CASSSKTSGVYEQYF. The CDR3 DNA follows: TGTGCCAGCAGCTCTAAGACTAGCGGGGTTTACGAGCAGTACTTC. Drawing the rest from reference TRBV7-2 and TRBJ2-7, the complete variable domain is GAGVSQSPSNKVTEKGKDVELRCDPISGHTALYWYRQSLGQGLEFLIYFQGNSAPDKSGLPSDRFSAERTGGSVSTLTIQRTQQEDSAVYLCASSSKTSGVYEQYFGPGTRLTVT.

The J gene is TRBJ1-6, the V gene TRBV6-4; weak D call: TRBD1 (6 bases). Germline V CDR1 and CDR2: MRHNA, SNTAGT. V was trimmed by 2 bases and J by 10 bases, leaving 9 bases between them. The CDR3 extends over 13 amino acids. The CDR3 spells CASSDRQESPLHF. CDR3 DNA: TGTGCCAGCAGTGACCGACAGGAATCACCCCTCCACTTT.

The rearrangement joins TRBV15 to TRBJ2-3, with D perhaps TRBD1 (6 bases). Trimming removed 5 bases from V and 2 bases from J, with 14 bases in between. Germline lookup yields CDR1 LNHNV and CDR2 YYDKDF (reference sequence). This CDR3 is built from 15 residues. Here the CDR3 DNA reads TGTGCCACCAGCTCTAACAGGGTCTACACAGATACGCAGTATTTT. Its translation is CATSSNRVYTDTQYF.

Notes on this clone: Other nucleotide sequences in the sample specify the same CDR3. For the CDR3, the DNA is TGTGCCAGCAGTCCGGGGGCCTACGAGCAGTACTTC. This sequence encodes CASSPGAYEQYF. This chain links TRBV28 with TRBJ2-7, with D tentatively TRBD2 (6 bases). The germline gives CDR1 MDHEN, CDR2 SYDVKM. This CDR3 has 12 residues. Trimming took off 5 bases at V and 2 bases at J, with 7 bases between the two ends.

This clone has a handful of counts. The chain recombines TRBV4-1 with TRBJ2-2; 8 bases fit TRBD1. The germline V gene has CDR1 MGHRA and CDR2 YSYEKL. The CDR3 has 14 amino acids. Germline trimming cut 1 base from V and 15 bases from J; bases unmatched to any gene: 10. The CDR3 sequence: CASSQVFGDRRMFF. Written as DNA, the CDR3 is TGCGCCAGCAGCCAAGTATTCGGGGACAGGAGGATGTTTTTT.

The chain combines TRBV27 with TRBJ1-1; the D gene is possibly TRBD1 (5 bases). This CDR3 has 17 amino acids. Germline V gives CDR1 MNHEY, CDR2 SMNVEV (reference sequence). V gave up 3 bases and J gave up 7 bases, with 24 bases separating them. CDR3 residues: CASSFGQGTALVGEAFF. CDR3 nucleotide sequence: TGTGCCAGCAGTTTTGGTCAGGGAACTGCCTTGGTAGGTGAAGCTTTCTTT.

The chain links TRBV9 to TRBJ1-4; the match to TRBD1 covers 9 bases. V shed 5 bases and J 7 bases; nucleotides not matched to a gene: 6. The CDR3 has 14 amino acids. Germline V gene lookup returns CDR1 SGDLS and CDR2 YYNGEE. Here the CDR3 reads CASSGQGRSEKLFF. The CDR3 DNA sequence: TGTGCCAGCAGTGGACAGGGGAGGAGTGAAAAACTGTTTTTT.

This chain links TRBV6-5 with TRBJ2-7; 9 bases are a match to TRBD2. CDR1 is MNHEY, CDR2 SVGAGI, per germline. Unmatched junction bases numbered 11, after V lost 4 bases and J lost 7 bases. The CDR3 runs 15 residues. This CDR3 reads CASSLYAGGPGEQYF. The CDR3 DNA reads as TGTGCCAGCAGTTTATATGCGGGGGGGCCTGGGGAGCAGTACTTC.

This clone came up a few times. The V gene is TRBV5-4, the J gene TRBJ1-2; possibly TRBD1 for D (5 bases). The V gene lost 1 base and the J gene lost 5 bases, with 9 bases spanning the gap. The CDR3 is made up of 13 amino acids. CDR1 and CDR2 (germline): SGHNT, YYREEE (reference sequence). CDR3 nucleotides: TGTGCCAGCAGCTTGACAGGAGTGTATGGCTACACCTTC. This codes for CASSLTGVYGYTF. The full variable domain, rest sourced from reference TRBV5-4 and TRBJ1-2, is ETGVTQSPTHLIKTRGQQVTLRCSSQSGHNTVSWYQQALGQGPQFIFQYYREEENGRGNFPPRFSGLQFPNYSSELNVNALELDDSALYLCASSLTGVYGYTFGSGTRLTVV.

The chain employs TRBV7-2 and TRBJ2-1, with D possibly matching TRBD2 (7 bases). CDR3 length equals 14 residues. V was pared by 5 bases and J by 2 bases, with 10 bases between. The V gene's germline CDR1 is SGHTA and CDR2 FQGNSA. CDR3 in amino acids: CASSRGGTYNEQFF. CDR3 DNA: TGTGCCAGCAGCCGCGGGGGCACCTACAATGAGCAGTTCTTC. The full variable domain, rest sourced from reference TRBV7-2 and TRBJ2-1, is GAGVSQSPSNKVTEKGKDVELRCDPISGHTALYWYRQSLGQGLEFLIYFQGNSAPDKSGLPSDRFSAERTGGSVSTLTIQRTQQEDSAVYLCASSRGGTYNEQFFGPGTRLTVL.

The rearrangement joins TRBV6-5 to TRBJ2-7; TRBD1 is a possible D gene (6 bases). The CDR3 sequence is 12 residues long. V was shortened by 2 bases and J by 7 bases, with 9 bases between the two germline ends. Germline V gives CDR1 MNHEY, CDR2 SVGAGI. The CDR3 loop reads CASSYITGEQYF. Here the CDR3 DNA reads TGTGCCAGCAGTTACATAACAGGGGAGCAGTACTTC.

This chain's CDR3 is CASRREGMHYEQYF. The DNA of the CDR3 is TGTGCCAGCAGACGGGAGGGCATGCACTACGAGCAGTACTTC. The rearrangement uses TRBV27 and TRBJ2-7; 8 bases map to TRBD2. This CDR3 region has 14 residues. Germline trimming cut 6 bases from V and 3 bases from J; bases unmatched to any gene: 7. CDR1 MNHEY and CDR2 SMNVEV come from the germline V gene (reference sequence).

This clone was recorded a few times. CDR3 nucleotide sequence: TGTGCCAGCAGCTCTCCGGGACAGGGGACCGGGGAGCTGTTTTTT. It yields the protein CASSSPGQGTGELFF. This chain joins TRBV7-3 and TRBJ2-2, with 10 bases that match TRBD1. The germline V gene encodes CDR1 SGHTA and CDR2 FQGTGA. After removal of 4 bases from V and 5 bases from J, the junction contained 4 bases not matched to a gene. The CDR3 length is 15 residues.

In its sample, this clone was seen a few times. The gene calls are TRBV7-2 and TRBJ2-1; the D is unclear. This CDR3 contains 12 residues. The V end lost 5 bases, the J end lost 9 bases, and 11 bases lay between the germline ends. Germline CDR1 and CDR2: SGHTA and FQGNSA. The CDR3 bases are TGTGCCAGCAGCCCCCTCCCGGGTGAGCAGTTCTTC. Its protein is CASSPLPGEQFF.

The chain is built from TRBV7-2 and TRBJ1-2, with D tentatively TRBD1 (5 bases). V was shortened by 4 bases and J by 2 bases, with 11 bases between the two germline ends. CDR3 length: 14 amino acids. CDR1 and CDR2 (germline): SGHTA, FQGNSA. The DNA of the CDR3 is TGTGCCAGCAGCTCGTCTCGGACAAACTATGGCTACACCTTC. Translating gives CASSSSRTNYGYTF.

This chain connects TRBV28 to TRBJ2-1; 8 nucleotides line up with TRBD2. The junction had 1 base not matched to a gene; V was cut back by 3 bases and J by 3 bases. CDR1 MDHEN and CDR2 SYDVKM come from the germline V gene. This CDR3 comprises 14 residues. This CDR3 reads CASSFGGGYNEQFF. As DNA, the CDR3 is TGTGCCAGCAGTTTCGGGGGGGGCTACAATGAGCAGTTCTTC.

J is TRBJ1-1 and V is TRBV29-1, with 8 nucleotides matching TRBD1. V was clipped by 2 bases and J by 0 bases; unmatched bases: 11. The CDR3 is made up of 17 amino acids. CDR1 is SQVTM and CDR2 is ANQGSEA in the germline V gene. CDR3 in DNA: TGCAGCGTTGAAAGAGCCGGACAGGGCGCTTTGAACACTGAAGCTTTCTTT. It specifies CSVERAGQGALNTEAFF.